This passage covers 27 T cell receptor beta chains from one sample sequenced in a study of T cell repertoires in cytomegalovirus infection. TCRdb independently ran MiXCR on the reads; one entry per CDR3 protein. Here the sample spans nearly 450,000 distinct CDR3 sequences, approximately 32% being singletons. Specimen: PBMCs. The receptors shown here come from a human donor in good health (CMV status not recorded). Some clones in this sample may be carry-over from other donors' samples.

This rearrangement joins TRBV28 to TRBJ1-4; 8 bases are a match to TRBD1. The V gene end was trimmed by 5 bases and the J gene end by 1 base; junction bases not matched to a gene: 6. The CDR3 extends over 16 amino acids. Germline V gene data show CDR1 as MDHEN and CDR2 as SYDVKM. CDR3 in DNA: TGTGCCAGCAGTGGCCCGGACAGGGAAACTAATGAAAAACTGTTTTTT. Encoded protein: CASSGPDRETNEKLFF.

V gene TRBV7-9 combines with J gene TRBJ2-3; D unresolved. CDR1 SEHNR and CDR2 FQNEAQ come from the germline V gene (reference sequence). CDR3 length: 13 amino acids. V lost 4 bases and J lost 0, with 5 bases in between. The CDR3 reads CASSSYSTDTQYF. CDR3 nucleotide sequence: TGTGCCAGCAGCTCATACAGCACAGATACGCAGTATTTT.

The chain uses TRBV5-4 and TRBJ2-3; 13 bases map to TRBD2. J gave up 2 bases and V 0 bases, and 3 bases lay outside the gene matches. Germline V gene sequence: CDR1 SGHNT, CDR2 YYREEE (reference sequence). CDR3 length: 17 residues. CDR3 loop: CASSLELAGGTTDTQYF. CDR3 bases: TGTGCCAGCAGCTTGGAACTAGCGGGGGGGACCACAGATACGCAGTATTTT.

The rearrangement uses TRBV19 and TRBJ2-2; 7 positions agree with TRBD1. V gave up 5 bases and J gave up 1 base; unmatched junction bases: 7. This CDR3 is built from 16 residues. Per germline, CDR1 LNHDA and CDR2 SQIVND (reference sequence). The CDR3 spells CASSPPTGLNTGELFF. CDR3 nucleotide sequence: TGTGCCAGTAGTCCACCGACAGGGCTGAACACCGGGGAGCTGTTTTTT.

This clonotype is a singleton in its sample. A junction end diverges from the germline sequence, so it may reflect a read error. The rearrangement uses TRBV4-1 and TRBJ1-5, with 7 positions matching TRBD1. This CDR3 comprises 15 residues. From germline, CDR1 is MGHRA and CDR2 YSYEKL. The CDR3: CASSQGEDRNQPQHF. CDR3 in DNA: TGTGCCAGCAGCCAGGGAGAGGACAGGAATCAGCCCCAGCATTTT.

This rearrangement joins TRBV20-1 to TRBJ1-5; D not certain. Trimming cost V 1 base and J 0 bases, with 13 bases left between them. This CDR3 is 16 amino acids long. Germline V gene data show CDR1 as DFQATT and CDR2 as SNEGSKA (reference sequence). CDR3 region: CSARVAADYSNQPQHF. CDR3 nucleotide sequence: TGCAGTGCTAGAGTGGCTGCCGATTATAGCAATCAGCCCCAGCATTTT.

The chain employs TRBV5-1 and TRBJ2-7, with 10 bases lining up with TRBD2. The length of the CDR3 is 15 residues. The trim removed 4 bases at V and 5 bases at J, leaving 9 bases unmatched. The germline gives CDR1 SGHRS, CDR2 YFSETQ. The CDR3 DNA sequence: TGCGCCAGCAGCCCGAATCTAGCGGGGGTGGACGAGCAGTACTTC. This gives the protein CASSPNLAGVDEQYF.

There are many counts of this clonotype. V gene TRBV6-5 combines with J gene TRBJ2-5; D is possibly TRBD2 (6 bases). The CDR3 extends over 16 amino acids. Per germline, CDR1 MNHEY and CDR2 SVGAGI. Trimming removed 10 bases from V and 1 base from J, with 22 bases in between. The CDR3 bases are TGTGCCACGAGGAGGGTGAGGGGAAACACCCAAGAGACCCAGTACTTC. Its translation: CATRRVRGNTQETQYF.

A remark on this clonotype: A much larger clone lies a single base off, so this may be a read error. The chain recombines TRBV7-2 with TRBJ1-1; 9 bases map to TRBD1. This CDR3 comprises 13 residues. In germline, CDR1 is SGHTA, CDR2 FQGNSA. The CDR3 coding sequence is TGTGCCAGCAGCTTAGGGGACAGGGCTGAAGCTTTATTT. Amino acid sequence: CASSLGDRAEALF. The whole variable domain, filled in from reference TRBV7-2 and TRBJ1-1, reads GAGVSQSPSNKVTEKGKDVELRCDPISGHTALYWYRQSLGQGLEFLIYFQGNSAPDKSGLPSDRFSAERTGGSVSTLTIQRTQQEDSAVYLCASSLGDRAEALFGQGTRLTVV.

The chain couples TRBV5-4 to TRBJ2-7; no reliable D call. The V gene's germline CDR1 is SGHNT and CDR2 YYREEE (reference sequence). This CDR3 is 14 amino acids long. With 1 base removed from V and 0 bases from J, the gap between germline ends came to 8 bases. The CDR3 spells CASSLRRRSYEQYF. The CDR3 DNA reads TGTGCCAGCAGCTTGCGACGTCGCTCCTACGAGCAGTACTTC.

As regards this clonotype: One end of the junction varies from germline; a read error may be responsible. V usage is TRBV15 and J usage is TRBJ1-6; D call uncertain. CDR3 size: 20 residues. CDR1 is LNHNV, CDR2 YYDKDF, per germline (reference sequence). The CDR3 spells CATSRDGERAPPFEDLQARF. The CDR3 coding sequence is TGTGCCACCAGCAGAGATGGGGAGAGGGCACCACCCTTTGAAGACCTGCAAGCCCGCTTT.

With regard to this clonotype: This could be a read error, since a much larger clone is one nucleotide away. The chain carries TRBV12-3 or TRBV12-4 and TRBJ2-7, with 7 nucleotides matching TRBD2. The CDR3 spans 17 residues. The CDR3 DNA follows: TGTGCCAGCAGTTTTTTCCCGGGGGGAGGCGCCACCTACGAGCAGTGCTTC. Translating it yields CASSFFPGGGATYEQCF.

The chain couples TRBV19 to TRBJ1-4; 8 bases match TRBD1. Germline-derived CDR1 and CDR2 are LNHDA and SQIVND (reference sequence). There are 15 residues in the CDR3. J was trimmed by 0 bases and V by 8 bases; bases with no gene match: 5. The CDR3 region is CASAGQGTTNEKLFF. DNA of the CDR3: TGTGCCAGTGCTGGACAGGGCACAACTAATGAAAAACTGTTTTTT.

This chain links TRBV6-4 with TRBJ1-1; 9 bases agree with TRBD1. Germline CDR1 MRHNA, CDR2 SNTAGT. The CDR3 sequence is 16 residues long. Trimming took 1 base from V and 4 from J; bases not matched to a gene: 7. The CDR3 nucleotides are TGTGCCAGCAGTGACTGGGACAGGGAATCTGGCACTGAAGCTTTCTTT. Amino acids: CASSDWDRESGTEAFF.

V usage is TRBV7-9 and J usage is TRBJ2-5; D may be TRBD1 (5 bases). The CDR3 totals 13 residues. Germline V CDR1 and CDR2: SEHNR, FQNEAQ (reference sequence). V was shortened by 5 bases and J by 9 bases, with 16 bases between the two germline ends. CDR3 protein: CASSPEGARPQYF. The CDR3 DNA is TGTGCCAGCAGCCCGGAAGGGGCCCGGCCCCAGTACTTC.

For this clonotype: Given the absence of the conserved phenylalanine or tryptophan at the CDR3 end, a read error is likely. The chain recombines TRBV7-2 with TRBJ1-2; maybe TRBD1 (5 bases). This CDR3 has 14 residues. Germline lookup yields CDR1 SGHTA and CDR2 FQGNSA. V shed 5 bases and J shed 4 bases, with 14 bases lying between them. CDR3 protein: CASSLTGDFYGYTL. CDR3 sequence (DNA): TGTGCCAGCAGCCTAACCGGGGACTTCTATGGCTACACCTTA.

V gene TRBV7-8 combines with J gene TRBJ2-3, with unresolved D. This CDR3 has 10 residues. Germline V gene lookup returns CDR1 SGHVS and CDR2 FQNEAQ. Trimming removed 7 bases from V and 6 bases from J, with 5 bases in between. Here the CDR3 DNA reads TGTGCCAGCATAGGCGATACGCAGTATTTT. It encodes CASIGDTQYF.

This chain links TRBV6-2 or TRBV6-3 with TRBJ1-5, with D possibly being TRBD1 (6 bases). The ends were cut back, 6 bases at V and 2 bases at J, with 20 bases in the middle. CDR1 and CDR2 (germline): MNHEY, SVGEGT. This CDR3 has 17 amino acids. The CDR3 region has the DNA TGTGCCAGCAGGTTCCCGGGGGCCGGGATGGGCAATCAGCCCCAGCATTTT. Amino acids: CASRFPGAGMGNQPQHF.

In its sample, this clonotype was seen a few times. The V gene is TRBV10-3, the J gene TRBJ2-5, with 8 positions matching TRBD2. CDR1 is ENHRY and CDR2 is SYGVKD in the germline V gene. There are 18 residues in the CDR3. V was clipped by 2 bases and J by 2 bases; unmatched bases: 13. CDR3 in amino acids: CAISEHRTTVAGQETQYF. The CDR3 nucleotides read TGTGCCATCAGTGAGCACCGAACTACTGTAGCGGGGCAAGAGACCCAGTACTTC.

The rearrangement uses TRBV18 and TRBJ2-7, with 10 bases fitting TRBD1. The V gene end was trimmed by 4 bases and the J gene end by 2 bases; junction bases not matched to a gene: 8. This CDR3 has 16 amino acids. Germline V gene sequence: CDR1 KGHSH, CDR2 LQKENI. The CDR3 nucleotides are TGTGCCAGCTCACTATCGGGGGGACAGGGGACCTACGAGCAGTACTTC. It encodes CASSLSGGQGTYEQYF.

This clonotype turned up a few times. This rearrangement joins TRBV12-3 or TRBV12-4 to TRBJ2-1; TRBD2 matches 8 bases. V dropped 6 bases and J dropped 8; count of bases not matched to a gene: 15. CDR3 length: 16 residues. The CDR3 here is CASRSGGPTLGDEQFF. For the CDR3, the DNA is TGTGCCAGCAGGAGCGGGGGCCCTACCTTAGGGGATGAGCAGTTCTTC.

The V gene is TRBV20-1, the J gene TRBJ2-3, with 11 bases identical to TRBD2. Germline V CDR1 and CDR2: DFQATT, SNEGSKA (reference sequence). The CDR3 loop spans 17 amino acids. Germline trimming cut 3 bases from V and 2 bases from J; bases unmatched to any gene: 10. In DNA, the CDR3 is TGCAGTGCTAGGCGCACCGGGACTAGCGGTTTCACAGATACGCAGTATTTT. Its translation is CSARRTGTSGFTDTQYF.

This clonotype showed up just a few times. The genes are TRBV5-5 and TRBJ2-2, with D uncertain. The CDR3 is 15 amino acids. Germline values: CDR1 SGHKS, CDR2 YYEKEE (reference sequence). Between the trimmed V and J ends, which lost 2 bases and 4 bases, there was a span of 12 bases. CDR3 protein: CASSLAVLGTGELFF. In DNA, the CDR3 is TGTGCCAGCAGCTTAGCTGTCTTGGGCACCGGGGAGCTGTTTTTT.

Remarks on this clonotype: The conserved final phenylalanine or tryptophan is absent from the CDR3, which likely points to a read error. The J gene is TRBJ2-5, the V gene TRBV7-2, with TRBD2 matching 9 bases. CDR3 length: 16 residues. Looked up from germline, CDR1 is SGHTA and CDR2 is FQGNSA. The junction had 5 bases not matched to a gene; V was cut back by 1 base and J by 2 bases. The CDR3 loop is CASSLGFSGRQETQYL. CDR3 sequence (DNA): TGTGCCAGCAGCTTAGGATTTAGCGGGAGACAAGAGACCCAGTACTTA.

This clonotype has just a few counts. The rearrangement uses TRBV7-9 and TRBJ2-7, with 8 bases identical to TRBD2. The CDR3 length is 15 residues. The germline V gene encodes CDR1 SEHNR and CDR2 FQNEAQ (reference sequence). Trimming cost V 1 base and J 2 bases; bases outside gene matches: 4. CDR3 bases: TGTGCCAGCAGCTTAGACCTCGGGGGGGCCTACGAGCAGTACTTC. Its translation: CASSLDLGGAYEQYF. Full variable domain (rest looked up from reference TRBV7-9 and TRBJ2-7): DTGVSQNPRHKITKRGQNVTFRCDPISEHNRLYWYRQTLGQGPEFLTYFQNEAQLEKSRLLSDRFSAERPKGSFSTLEIQRTEQGDSAMYLCASSLDLGGAYEQYFGPGTRLTVT.

The chain links TRBV7-6 to TRBJ1-3; unclear D gene. The length of the CDR3 is 14 residues. The germline V gene has CDR1 SGHVS and CDR2 FNYEAQ. The V end was cut by 3 bases, the J end by 3 bases, with 9 bases between. For the CDR3, the DNA is TGTGCCAGCAGCTTGCCGGGAGTTGGAAACACCATATATTTT. Translating it yields CASSLPGVGNTIYF.

The chain is built from TRBV30 and TRBJ1-3; 7 bases match TRBD1. V lost 4 bases to trimming and J lost 2 bases; unmatched junction nucleotides: 5. Germline-derived CDR1 and CDR2 are GTSNPN and SVGIG (reference sequence). The CDR3 is 14 amino acids. The CDR3 nucleotides are TGTGCCTGGAAAGGGGACAGAACTGGAAACACCATATATTTT. As protein: CAWKGDRTGNTIYF.